The sequence of this T cell receptor beta chain was determined in a study of cytomegalovirus exposure and HLA in healthy donors. PCR used 60 Vbeta primers and 13 Jbeta primers. Original methodology: Later, an analysis found 80 million or so unique TCR beta chains, and 10 million to 11 million of these were shared. The data were produced by immunoSEQ multiplex PCR, yet TCRdb's version contains in-frame clones alone and is incomplete. V and J calls and clone size are those listed in that table; D and trimming were worked out from the DNA. The sample has about 160,000 clones, about 80% seen once. Of note for this clone: Its antigen is currently unknown.

General observations from the study: Researchers counted around 180 TCR beta chains as cytomegalovirus-associated. Most likely, a cluster of highly shared sequence variants arose as a sequencing artifact. In vitro testing confirmed a few CMV-associated chains as specific for CMV antigens.

V lost 1 base to trimming and J lost 1 base, with 11 bases between them. The CDR3 covers 17 residues. The germline CDR1 and CDR2 sequences are SGHTA and FQGTGA. The sequence derives from a girl aged 5-17 years in good health and CMV-seropositive. Sequencing was performed on PBMCs. The chain uses TRBV7-3 and TRBJ2-6, with D possibly being TRBD1 (7 bases). CDR3 sequence: CASSLIPGGSGANVLTF. CDR3 DNA sequence: TGTGCCAGCAGCTTAATCCCAGGGGGGTCTGGGGCCAACGTCCTGACTTTC.